Listed below are T cell receptor beta chains from one sample, sequenced in a study of OX40 agonist ivuxolimab in advanced cancers. The assay was immunoSEQ multiplex PCR, and TCRdb's table has in-frame clones only and misses some. The sample includes around 45,000 clones, approximately 80% seen only once; the top ten take about 3%. The sample here was CD4+ or CD8+ T cells sorted from blood, taken in a trial of the OX40 agonist ivuxolimab. These receptors originate from an adult with an advanced solid tumor such as melanoma, head and neck, liver or kidney cancer. CDR3s include the opening cysteine and the closing phenylalanine or tryptophan. D genes are given only for firm matches. Where a row states a size, it is once, few, many or the class of an expanded clone; other rows omit it.

v_call,j_call,clone_size,d_call,cdr3_nt,cdr3_aa
TRBV4-3,TRBJ2-3,.,.,TGCGCCAGCAGCCCCATCGGAGGGACAGATACGCAGTATTTT,CASSPIGGTDTQYF
TRBV5-1,TRBJ2-2,.,.,TGCGCCAGCAGCTTTCCTGGGACCGGGGAGCTGTTTTTT,CASSFPGTGELFF
TRBV9,TRBJ2-7,.,TRBD2,TGTGCCAGCAGCGCTGAAGTGGCGGGAGCCTACGAGCAGTACTTC,CASSAEVAGAYEQYF
TRBV6-4,TRBJ2-6,.,.,TGTGCCAGCAGTACAGAGCCCTCTGGGGCCAACGTCCTGACTTTC,CASSTEPSGANVLTF
TRBV7-8,TRBJ2-7,.,.,TGTGCCAGCAGCTCCCACAGGGCTTACGAGCAGTACTTC,CASSSHRAYEQYF
TRBV11-1,TRBJ1-6,once,TRBD1,TGTGCCAGCAGCTTCCTGGGACAGGTGAATTCACCCCTCCACTTT,CASSFLGQVNSPLHF
TRBV7-8,TRBJ2-4,.,TRBD2,TGTGCCAGCAGCTCCGGGGGGGGCGGCAAAAACATTCAGTACTTC,CASSSGGGGKNIQYF
TRBV30,TRBJ1-1,.,.,TGTGCCTGGAGTGCCTATGGCCCGGAGAACACTGAAGCTTTCTTT,CAWSAYGPENTEAFF
TRBV28,TRBJ1-1,.,TRBD1,TGTGCGGCCCGGGACAGATTCCTCGCTGAAGCTTTCTTT,CAARDRFLAEAFF
TRBV7-2,TRBJ2-2,.,.,TGTGCCAGCAGTACATCCTCCGGGACGGCCCGAGGCGGGGAGCTGTTTTTT,CASSTSSGTARGGELFF
TRBV29-1,TRBJ2-7,few,.,TGCAGCGTCGGATTCCTCAGGGGGCAGTACTTC,CSVGFLRGQYF
TRBV6-1,TRBJ2-2,.,.,TGTGCCAGCAGTGAAGGTATAGGCATTAGAACGAACACCGGGGAGCTGTTTTTT,CASSEGIGIRTNTGELFF
TRBV5-8,TRBJ2-7,.,.,TGTGCCAGCAGCTTAACCTACGAGCAGTACTTC,CASSLTYEQYF
TRBV11-2,TRBJ2-1,.,TRBD2,TGTGCCAGCAGCTTAGAGCCGGGAGGGCCGGTATGGCAGTTCTTC,CASSLEPGGPVWQFF
TRBV4-2,TRBJ1-1,.,.,TGTGCCAGCAGCTTGGGAGGGGGCACTGAAGCTTTCTTT,CASSLGGGTEAFF
TRBV29-1,TRBJ1-1,.,.,TGCAGCGCCTCACAGGTCTCGGACACTGAAGCTTTCTTT,CSASQVSDTEAFF
TRBV7-9,TRBJ1-4,once,.,TGTGCCAGCAGTCTCGGAGCCAGAAAGTTTTTT,CASSLGARKFF
TRBV7-9,TRBJ2-7,medium-sized,.,TGTGCCAGCAGCCTAAGCCCCGGCGAGCAGTACTTC,CASSLSPGEQYF
TRBV18,TRBJ2-1,.,TRBD1,TGTGCCAGCTCACCACCGACAGGGGACCATGAGCAGTTCTTC,CASSPPTGDHEQFF
TRBV4-1,TRBJ1-4,.,TRBD1,TGCGCCAGCAGCCCTCACCAGGGGGCGACTAATGAAAAACTGTTTTTT,CASSPHQGATNEKLFF
TRBV5-6,TRBJ1-5,.,TRBD1,TGTGCCAGCAGCTTGGCCGCCGACAGGGGACCCAATCAGCCCCAGCATTTT,CASSLAADRGPNQPQHF
TRBV4-1,TRBJ2-1,.,TRBD1,TGCGCCAGCAGCCCGACAGGGGTTCAGTACGATGAGCAGTTCTTC,CASSPTGVQYDEQFF
TRBV4-1,TRBJ1-1,.,.,TGCGCCAGCAGCCAAGCCCCGTTTCGGCGGCAGCGGGGCACTGAAGCTTTCTTT,CASSQAPFRRQRGTEAFF
TRBV5-6,TRBJ2-1,.,TRBD2,TGTGCCAGCAGCTTGGTCGGCCTAGCGGGAGGGAGCTCCTACAATGAGCAGTTCTTC,CASSLVGLAGGSSYNEQFF
TRBV5-4,TRBJ1-4,.,.,TGTGCCAGCAGCTTGGCAGGGACCGACGAAAAACTGTTTTTT,CASSLAGTDEKLFF
TRBV11-2,TRBJ2-7,.,.,TGTGCCAGCAGCTTAGATCGCGGGGCCGAGCAGTACTTC,CASSLDRGAEQYF
TRBV9,TRBJ2-1,.,.,TGTGCCAGCAGCGTAGTTGGGGACTCCTACAATGAGCAGTTCTTC,CASSVVGDSYNEQFF
TRBV2,TRBJ2-6,.,.,TGTGCCAGCAGGATAGACGGACCCAACGTCCTGACTTTC,CASRIDGPNVLTF
TRBV5-1,TRBJ2-1,once,.,TGCGCCAGCAGCTTCCCGAATGCCAGCAGAACTTTATCCTACAATGAGCAGTTCTTC,CASSFPNASRTLSYNEQFF
TRBV14,TRBJ2-1,.,TRBD2,TGTGCCAGCAGCGGGACTAGCGGGAGGGGTCATGAGCAGTTCTTC,CASSGTSGRGHEQFF
TRBV30,TRBJ2-1,.,TRBD2,TGTGCCTGGGGGATAGCGGGAGGGGGGAGGGATGAGCAGTTCTTC,CAWGIAGGGRDEQFF
TRBV13,TRBJ1-5,.,TRBD1,TGTGCCAGCAGTTTGGGACAGGGAATTCAGCCCCAGCATTTT,CASSLGQGIQPQHF
TRBV5-1,TRBJ2-7,.,TRBD1,TGCGCCAGCAGATCGGGACAGGGGAACGAGCAGTACTTC,CASRSGQGNEQYF
TRBV5-1,TRBJ2-3,.,.,TGCGCCAGCAGCCTCGGACAACGCGCAGATACGCAGTATTTT,CASSLGQRADTQYF
TRBV7-9,TRBJ1-2,.,TRBD1,TGTGCCAGCAGCTTAGCGTGGACAGGGCAGGGCTACACCTTC,CASSLAWTGQGYTF
TRBV27,TRBJ2-3,.,.,TGTGCCAGCAGCGTCAGGGGAGGGCCCACAGATACGCAGTATTTT,CASSVRGGPTDTQYF
TRBV5-1,TRBJ1-1,.,.,TGTGCCAGCAGCTTCTACAGAGAAGCTTTCTTT,CASSFYREAFF
TRBV6-5,TRBJ2-1,.,TRBD2,TGTGCCAGCAGACGGGACTATAACTACAATGAGCAGTTCTTC,CASRRDYNYNEQFF
TRBV5-1,TRBJ2-1,few,.,TGCGCCAGCAGCTTGAGGACTCCCGGGGACAATGAGCAGTTCTTC,CASSLRTPGDNEQFF
TRBV5-1,TRBJ1-2,.,.,TGCGCCAGCAGCTTGGATGGGGCGGGGGGCTACACCTTC,CASSLDGAGGYTF
TRBV19,TRBJ2-6,.,.,TGTGCCAGTATGTCCGGGGGCTCTGGGGCCAACGTCCTGACTTTC,CASMSGGSGANVLTF
TRBV14,TRBJ2-2,.,.,TGTGCCAGCAGCCACCTCCGGGGGCATGGGGGCACCGGGGAGCTGTTTTTT,CASSHLRGHGGTGELFF
TRBV21-1,TRBJ2-7,once,.,TGTGCCAGCAGCTCCATTCCGCAGTTCCCCCGACCATCCAACCTCTACGAGCAGTACTTC,CASSSIPQFPRPSNLYEQYF
TRBV28,TRBJ1-4,.,.,TGTGCCAGCAGTTTACTCGACGAAAAACTGTTTTTT,CASSLLDEKLFF
TRBV5-4,TRBJ2-7,.,.,TGTGCCAGCAGCTTGTGGGGGACGCGGACTGGGGGCGAGCAGTACTTC,CASSLWGTRTGGEQYF
TRBV7-3,TRBJ2-5,few,.,TGTGCCAGCAGCTTAGGTTACCAAGAGACCCAGTACTTC,CASSLGYQETQYF
TRBV28,TRBJ1-2,once,.,TGTGCCAGCAGCCGGGGCCGGTACAGGGTGGGCTATGGCTACACCTTC,CASSRGRYRVGYGYTF
TRBV5-5,TRBJ2-4,.,TRBD1,TGTGCCAGCAGCTTGAATGGGGGACAGCTTAACATTCAGTACTTC,CASSLNGGQLNIQYF
TRBV28,TRBJ1-2,.,TRBD1,TGTGCCAGCAGTTTAGGGGGGGACAGGGGGCTTGGCTACACCTTC,CASSLGGDRGLGYTF
TRBV27,TRBJ2-2,.,.,TGTGCCAGCAGCTCCAGCTGGAACACCGGGGAGCTGTTTTTT,CASSSSWNTGELFF
TRBV2,TRBJ1-1,.,TRBD1,TGTGCCAGCAGTGCCAAGGGACAGGGGTCCGCTGAAGCTTTCTTT,CASSAKGQGSAEAFF
TRBV5-1,TRBJ2-1,once,TRBD2,TGCGCCAGCAGCCCACGGACTAGCTTCCGCAATGAGCAGTTCTTC,CASSPRTSFRNEQFF
TRBV5-1,TRBJ1-3,once,.,TGTGCCAGCAGCTTGGGCAGGGCCGTCGGAAACACCATATATTTT,CASSLGRAVGNTIYF
TRBV6-1,TRBJ2-7,.,TRBD1,TGTGCCAGCAGTGAAGAGGGACAGGGTCCCTTC,CASSEEGQGPF
TRBV5-1,TRBJ2-5,.,.,TGTGCCAGCAGCTTACAAGAGACCCAGTACTTC,CASSLQETQYF